This T cell receptor beta chain was recorded in a study of beta chain features in type 1 diabetes. The overall study: The patients were much like the healthy donors in age, gender and cell yields. Overall study findings and caveats: People with Type 1 diabetes carried modestly yet significantly shorter TCRB CDR3s in all four CD4+ subsets. A pattern of fewer insertions and more deletions at VDJ junctions was seen in type 1 diabetes patients.

Worth noting for this clone: Its matching antigen is unknown.

Every isolated RNA sample was fully reverse transcribed, so sequencing captured expressed TCRB transcripts. The table came from immunoSEQ multiplex PCR; TCRdb's copy has only in-frame clones and leaves some out. The sample carries roughly 150,000 clones, around 8.4% recorded once. The CDR3 length is 13 residues. The germline V gene has CDR1 SQVTM and CDR2 ANQGSEA. The ends were cut back, 6 bases at V and 2 bases at J, with 14 bases in the middle. Blood was collected once per donor into heparin, averaging about 110 mL. Purity above 95% was achieved in all sorted populations. The sequence derives from a woman younger than 35 with type 1 diabetes. Sequences were obtained from central memory CD4+ T cells from blood. V is TRBV29-1 and J is TRBJ2-7; D unresolved. The CDR3 sequence is CSVVPPGAYEQYF. The CDR3 DNA follows: TGCAGCGTCGTACCCCCAGGCGCCTACGAGCAGTACTTC.